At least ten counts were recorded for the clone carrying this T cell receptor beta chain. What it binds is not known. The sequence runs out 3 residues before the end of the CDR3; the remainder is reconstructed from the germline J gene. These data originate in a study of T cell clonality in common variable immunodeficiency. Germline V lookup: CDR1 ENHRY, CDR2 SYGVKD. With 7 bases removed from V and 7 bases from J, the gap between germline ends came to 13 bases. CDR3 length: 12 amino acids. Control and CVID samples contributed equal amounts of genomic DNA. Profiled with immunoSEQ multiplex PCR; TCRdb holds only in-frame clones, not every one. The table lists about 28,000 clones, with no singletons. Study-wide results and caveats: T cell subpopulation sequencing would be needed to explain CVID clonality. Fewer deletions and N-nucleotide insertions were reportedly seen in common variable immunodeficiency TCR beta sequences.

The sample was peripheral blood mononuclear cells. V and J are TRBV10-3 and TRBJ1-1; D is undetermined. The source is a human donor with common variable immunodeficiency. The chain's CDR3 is CAITAGEGEAFF. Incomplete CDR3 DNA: TGTGCCATCACCGCCGGAGAGGGTGAA.